This T cell receptor beta chain was retrieved from a study of T cell responses to AZD1222 COVID-19 vaccine. CDR1 and CDR2 (germline): LNHDA, SQIVND (reference sequence). The CDR3 has 13 amino acids. The germline V and J ends were trimmed by 2 bases and 1 base, with 5 bases remaining between them. Method: immunoSEQ multiplex PCR; TCRdb's copy keeps in-frame clones and lacks some. The table has some 130,000 clones, approximately 88% seen once. The rearrangement joins TRBV19 to TRBJ1-1, with no clear D. The receptor comes from an adult in good health. The specimen was peripheral blood, collected on day 0 of AZD1222 vaccination. CDR3: CASSIKENTEAFF. The CDR3 nucleotides are TGTGCCAGTAGTATAAAGGAGAACACTGAAGCTTTCTTT.